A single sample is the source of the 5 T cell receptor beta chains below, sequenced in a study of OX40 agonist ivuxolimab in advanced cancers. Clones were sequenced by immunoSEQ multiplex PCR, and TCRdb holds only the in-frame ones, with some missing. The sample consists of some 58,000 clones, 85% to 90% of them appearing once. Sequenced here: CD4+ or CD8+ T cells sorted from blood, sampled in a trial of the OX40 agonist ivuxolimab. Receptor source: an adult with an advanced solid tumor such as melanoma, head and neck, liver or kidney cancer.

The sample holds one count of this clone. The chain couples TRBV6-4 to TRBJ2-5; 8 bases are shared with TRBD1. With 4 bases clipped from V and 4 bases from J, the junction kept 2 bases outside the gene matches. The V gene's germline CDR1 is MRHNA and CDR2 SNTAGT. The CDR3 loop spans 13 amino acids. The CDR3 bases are TGTGCCAGCAGTGGGGGGACAGGAGAGACCCAGTACTTC. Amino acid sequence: CASSGGTGETQYF.

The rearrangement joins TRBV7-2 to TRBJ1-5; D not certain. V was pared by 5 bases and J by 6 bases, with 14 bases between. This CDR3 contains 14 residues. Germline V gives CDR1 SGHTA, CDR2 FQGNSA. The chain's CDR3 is CASSPRGRFQPQHF. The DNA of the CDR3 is TGTGCCAGCAGCCCCCGAGGTCGTTTTCAGCCCCAGCATTTT.

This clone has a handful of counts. The CDR3 DNA follows: TGCAGCGTTGAGCGATCAGGGCTACCGCAAAAACTGTTTTTT. It translates to CSVERSGLPQKLFF. The chain joins TRBV29-1 to TRBJ1-4; a possible D gene is TRBD1 (5 bases). Trimming shortened V by 3 bases and J by 9 bases, and 17 bases separated the two germline ends. Germline CDR1 reads SQVTM; CDR2 reads ANQGSEA. The CDR3 runs 14 residues.

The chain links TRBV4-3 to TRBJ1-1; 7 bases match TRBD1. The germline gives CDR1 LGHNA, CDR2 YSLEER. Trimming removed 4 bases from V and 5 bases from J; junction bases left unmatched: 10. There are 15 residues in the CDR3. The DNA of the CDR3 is TGCGCCAGCAGCCGAGAGACAGGGATGAGGACTGAAGCTTTCTTT. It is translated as CASSRETGMRTEAFF.

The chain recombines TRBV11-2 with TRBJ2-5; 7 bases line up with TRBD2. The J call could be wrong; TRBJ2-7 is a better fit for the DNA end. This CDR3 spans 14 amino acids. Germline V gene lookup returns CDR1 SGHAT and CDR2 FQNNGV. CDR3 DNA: TGTGCCAGCAGCCCGTGGACGGGAGGCTACGAGCAGTACTTC. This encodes CASSPWTGGYEQYF.